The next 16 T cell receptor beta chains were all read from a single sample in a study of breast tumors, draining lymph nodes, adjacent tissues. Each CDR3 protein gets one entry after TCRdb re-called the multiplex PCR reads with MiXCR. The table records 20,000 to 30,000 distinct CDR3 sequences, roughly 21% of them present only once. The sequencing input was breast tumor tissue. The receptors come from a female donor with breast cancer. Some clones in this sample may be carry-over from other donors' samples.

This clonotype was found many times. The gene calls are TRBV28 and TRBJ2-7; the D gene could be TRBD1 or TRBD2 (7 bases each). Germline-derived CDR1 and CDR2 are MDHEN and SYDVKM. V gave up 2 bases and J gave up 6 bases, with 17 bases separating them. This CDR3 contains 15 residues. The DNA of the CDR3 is TGTGCCAGCAGTTTAATTCAGGGGGAGGGGGTCGAGCAGTACTTC. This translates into CASSLIQGEGVEQYF.

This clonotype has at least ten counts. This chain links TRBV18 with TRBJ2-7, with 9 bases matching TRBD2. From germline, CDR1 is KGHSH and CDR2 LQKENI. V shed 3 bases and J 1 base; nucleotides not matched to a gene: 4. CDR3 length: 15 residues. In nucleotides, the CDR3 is TGTGCCAGCTCACCCAATAGCGGGAGATCCTACGAGCAGTACTTC. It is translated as CASSPNSGRSYEQYF. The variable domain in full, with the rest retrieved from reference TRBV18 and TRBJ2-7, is NAGVMQNPRHLVRRRGQEARLRCSPMKGHSHVYWYRQLPEEGLKFMVYLQKENIIDESGMPKERFSAEFPKEGPSILRIQQVVRGDSAAYFCASSPNSGRSYEQYFGPGTRLTVT.

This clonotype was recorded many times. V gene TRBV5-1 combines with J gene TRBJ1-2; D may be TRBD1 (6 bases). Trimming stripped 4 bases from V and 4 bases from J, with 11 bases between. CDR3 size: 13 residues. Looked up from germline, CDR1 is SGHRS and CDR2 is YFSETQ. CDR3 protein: CASSPKGVYGYTF. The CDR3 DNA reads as TGCGCCAGCAGCCCCAAGGGGGTCTATGGCTACACCTTC.

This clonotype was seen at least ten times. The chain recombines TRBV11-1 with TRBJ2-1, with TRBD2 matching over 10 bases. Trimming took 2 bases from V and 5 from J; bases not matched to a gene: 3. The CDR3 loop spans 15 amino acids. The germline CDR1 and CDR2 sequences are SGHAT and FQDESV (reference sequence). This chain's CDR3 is CASSLMGLANNEQFF. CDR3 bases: TGTGCCAGCAGCTTAATGGGACTAGCGAACAATGAGCAGTTCTTC.

CDR3 loop: CASSPGTDGNTIYF. In nucleotides, the CDR3 is TGTGCCAGCAGCCCCGGGACAGATGGAAACACCATATATTTT. This chain joins TRBV4-2 and TRBJ1-3, with 7 bases matching TRBD1. This CDR3 is 14 amino acids long. Trimming removed 4 bases from V and 3 bases from J; junction bases left unmatched: 3. In germline, CDR1 is LGHNA, CDR2 YNFKEQ.

CDR3 sequence (DNA): TGTGCCAGCAGAGAAGTACACAGAACTTACGAGCAGTACTTC. Translation gives CASREVHRTYEQYF. The chain employs TRBV6-5 and TRBJ2-7; D unresolved. Trimming stripped 6 bases from V and 4 bases from J, with 16 bases between. CDR1 is MNHEY and CDR2 is SVGAGI in the germline V gene. This CDR3 contains 14 residues.

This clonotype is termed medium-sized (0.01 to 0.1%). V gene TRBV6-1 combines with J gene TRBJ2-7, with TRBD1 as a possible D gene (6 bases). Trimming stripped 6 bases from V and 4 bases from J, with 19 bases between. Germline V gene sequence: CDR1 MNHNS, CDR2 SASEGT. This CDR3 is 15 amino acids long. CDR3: CASREDSDVVYEQYF. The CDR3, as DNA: TGTGCCAGCAGAGAGGACAGTGACGTCGTGTACGAGCAGTACTTC.

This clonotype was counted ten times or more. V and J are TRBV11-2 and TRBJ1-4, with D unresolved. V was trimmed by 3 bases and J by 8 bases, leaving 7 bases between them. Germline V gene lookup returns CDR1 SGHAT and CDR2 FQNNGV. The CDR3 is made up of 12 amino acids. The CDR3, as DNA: TGTGCCAGCAGCTTGCTTGGGGAAAAACTGTTTTTT. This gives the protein CASSLLGEKLFF.

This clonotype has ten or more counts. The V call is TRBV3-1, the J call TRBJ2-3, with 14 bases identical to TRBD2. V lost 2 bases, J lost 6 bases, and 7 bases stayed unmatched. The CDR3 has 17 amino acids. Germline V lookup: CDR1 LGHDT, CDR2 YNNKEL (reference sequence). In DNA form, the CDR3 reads TGTGCCAGCAGCCAACGTGGGACTAGCGGGAGTATGGATACGCAGTATTTT. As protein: CASSQRGTSGSMDTQYF.

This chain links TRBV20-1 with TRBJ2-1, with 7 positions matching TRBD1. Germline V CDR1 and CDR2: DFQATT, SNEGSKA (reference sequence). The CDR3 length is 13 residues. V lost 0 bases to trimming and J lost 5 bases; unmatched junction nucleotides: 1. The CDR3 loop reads CSAREGTDNEQFF. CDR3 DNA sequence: TGCAGTGCTAGAGAGGGGACAGACAATGAGCAGTTCTTC.

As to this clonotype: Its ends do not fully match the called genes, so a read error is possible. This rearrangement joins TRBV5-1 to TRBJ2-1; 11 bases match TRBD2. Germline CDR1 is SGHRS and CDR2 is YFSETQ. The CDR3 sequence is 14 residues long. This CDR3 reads CASSISGRGYGQFF. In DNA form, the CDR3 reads TGCGCCAGCAGCATTAGCGGGAGGGGTTATGGGCAGTTTTTC.

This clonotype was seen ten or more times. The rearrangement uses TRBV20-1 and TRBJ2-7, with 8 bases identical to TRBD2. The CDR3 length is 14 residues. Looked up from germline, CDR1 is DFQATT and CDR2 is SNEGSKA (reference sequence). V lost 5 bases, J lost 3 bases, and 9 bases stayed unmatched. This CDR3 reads CSARGGTSVYEQYF. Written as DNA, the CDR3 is TGCAGTGCTCGTGGGGGGACTAGTGTCTACGAGCAGTACTTC.

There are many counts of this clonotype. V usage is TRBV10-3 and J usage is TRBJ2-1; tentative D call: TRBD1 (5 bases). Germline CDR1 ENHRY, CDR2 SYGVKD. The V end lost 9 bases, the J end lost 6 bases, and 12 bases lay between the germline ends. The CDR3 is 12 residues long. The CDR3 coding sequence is TGTGCCATGGCGCAAGACAGCAATGAGCAGTTCTTC. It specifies CAMAQDSNEQFF.

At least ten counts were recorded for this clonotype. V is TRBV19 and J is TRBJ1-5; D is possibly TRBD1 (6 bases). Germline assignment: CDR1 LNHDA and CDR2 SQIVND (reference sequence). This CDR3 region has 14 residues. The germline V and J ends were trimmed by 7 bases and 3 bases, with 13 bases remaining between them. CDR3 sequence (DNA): TGTGCCAGTAACCGCAGGGGAGTCAATCAGCCCCAGCATTTT. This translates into CASNRRGVNQPQHF.

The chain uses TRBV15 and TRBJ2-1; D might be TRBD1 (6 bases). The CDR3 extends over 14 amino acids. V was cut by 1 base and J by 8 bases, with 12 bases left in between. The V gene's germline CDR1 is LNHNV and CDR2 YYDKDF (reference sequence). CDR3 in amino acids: CATSRVTDSYEQFF. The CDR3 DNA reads TGTGCCACCAGCAGAGTAACGGACAGCTATGAGCAGTTCTTC.

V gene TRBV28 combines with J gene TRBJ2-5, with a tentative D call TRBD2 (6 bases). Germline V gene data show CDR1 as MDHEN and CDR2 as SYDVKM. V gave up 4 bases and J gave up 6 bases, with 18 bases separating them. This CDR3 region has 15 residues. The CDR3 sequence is CASSSRSGVGQTQYF. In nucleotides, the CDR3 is TGTGCCAGCAGTTCGAGATCGGGAGTTGGGCAGACCCAGTACTTC.